The next 10 T cell receptor beta chains were all read from a single sample in a study of molecular identifiers for immune sequencing clone quantification. From the PCR reads, TCRdb called clonotypes with MiXCR, one entry per CDR3 protein. The sample consists of roughly 320,000 distinct CDR3 sequences, about a fifth of them appearing once. Material for sequencing was naive CD8+ T cells from blood, with Jurkat cell RNA spiked in. Specified subset: FACS-sorted CD8+CD4-CCR7+CD45RA+ naive T cells. The source is a human donor in good health. Some libraries in this study had Jurkat cell RNA spiked in.

This clonotype was seen a few times. V is TRBV6-6 and J is TRBJ2-5; no reliable D call. The CDR3 spans 13 residues. In germline, CDR1 is MNHNY, CDR2 SVGAGI (reference sequence). The V and J ends lost 4 bases and 1 base respectively, with 7 bases between them. CDR3 bases: TGTGCCAGCAGTTCCAGGAGCCAAGAGACCCAGTACTTC. The encoded protein is CASSSRSQETQYF.

This clonotype was found a few times. The chain combines TRBV18 with TRBJ2-5; weak D call: TRBD2 (5 bases). Germline CDR1 and CDR2: KGHSH and LQKENI. Trimming took off 2 bases at V and 4 bases at J, with 14 bases between the two ends. The CDR3 consists of 15 residues. CDR3 coding DNA: TGTGCCAGCTCACCAGTCGGGGAGACCCGAGAGACCCAGTACTTC. This sequence encodes CASSPVGETRETQYF.

The sample holds many counts of this clonotype. The chain joins TRBV25-1 to TRBJ1-1, with D unclear. CDR3 length equals 12 residues. V was trimmed by 4 bases and J by 1 base, leaving 4 bases between them. Germline loops: CDR1 MGHDK, CDR2 SYGVNS. The CDR3 region has the DNA TGTGCCAGCAGTGGATGGAACACTGAAGCTTTCTTT. Translated, it gives CASSGWNTEAFF.

This clonotype was observed at least ten times. This sequence joins TRBV5-4 and TRBJ1-1; D ambiguous. The CDR3 runs 12 residues. Trimming removed 5 bases from V and 7 bases from J, with 12 bases in between. Germline CDR1 reads SGHNT; CDR2 reads YYREEE (reference sequence). In nucleotides, the CDR3 is TGTGCCAGCAGGATCAACAGCAATGAAGCTTTCTTT. Amino acids: CASRINSNEAFF.

Concerning this clonotype itself: This may arise from a read error, as a much more abundant clone is one base away. The CDR3 ends on some other residue instead of the conserved phenylalanine or tryptophan, so this is likely a read error. Because the CDR3's place on the DNA is in doubt, the DNA is left out and the CDR3 is given as listed by TCRdb. This chain links TRBV27 with TRBJ2-7; the D call in the table, TRBD1, was not verified against the DNA. The CDR3 contains 11 residues when both ends are counted. CDR1 is MNHEY and CDR2 is SMNVEV in the germline V gene (reference sequence). CDR3 region: CASSLSGALYL.

With regard to this clonotype: Being one base from a much bigger clone, this may be a read error. The CDR3 is CASSLAGTGLGETQYF. The CDR3, as DNA: TGTGCCAGCAGCTTAGCGGGGACAGGGTTAGGGGAGACCCAGTACTTC. This chain joins TRBV7-9 and TRBJ2-5; 9 bases are a match to TRBD1. CDR1 SEHNR and CDR2 FQNEAQ come from the germline V gene (reference sequence). With V trimmed by 0 bases and J by 5 bases, 7 bases remained unmatched. CDR3 length: 16 residues.

V gene TRBV29-1 combines with J gene TRBJ2-1, with 7 positions matching TRBD2. In germline, CDR1 is SQVTM, CDR2 ANQGSEA. This CDR3 contains 13 residues. With V trimmed by 1 base and J by 9 bases, 6 bases remained unmatched. The CDR3, as DNA: TGCAGCGTTGAAGGTTGGGGCGGGGGTGAGCAGTTCTTC. Protein: CSVEGWGGGEQFF.

This clonotype has at least ten counts. The V gene is TRBV7-9, the J gene TRBJ2-2; possible D gene TRBD1, 5 bases. CDR3 size: 14 residues. Looked up from germline, CDR1 is SEHNR and CDR2 is FQNEAQ (reference sequence). Trimming shortened V by 3 bases and J by 5 bases, and 10 bases separated the two germline ends. CDR3 amino acids: CASSFTAGTGELFF. The CDR3, as DNA: TGTGCCAGCAGCTTTACGGCAGGGACCGGGGAGCTGTTTTTT.

This clonotype was detected ten times or more. The genes are TRBV9 and TRBJ2-7; D not resolved. In germline, CDR1 is SGDLS, CDR2 YYNGEE. The CDR3 contains 15 residues. The V gene lost 0 bases and the J gene lost 0 bases, with 10 bases spanning the gap. CDR3 loop: CASSVGPSHSYEQYF. Here the CDR3 DNA reads TGTGCCAGCAGCGTAGGACCTTCCCACTCCTACGAGCAGTACTTC.

As concerns this clonotype: The CDR3 carries no conserved terminal phenylalanine or tryptophan, so it likely arises from a read error. The chain combines TRBV10-2 with TRBJ2-3; 10 nucleotides align to TRBD2. The CDR3 has 19 amino acids. CDR1 is WSHSY, CDR2 SAAADI, per germline. Germline trimming cut 6 bases from V and 1 base from J; bases unmatched to any gene: 16. This chain's CDR3 is CASSAGLAALTFGTDTQYS. CDR3 nucleotide sequence: TGCGCCAGCAGCGCCGGACTAGCGGCACTTACTTTTGGCACAGATACGCAGTATTCT.